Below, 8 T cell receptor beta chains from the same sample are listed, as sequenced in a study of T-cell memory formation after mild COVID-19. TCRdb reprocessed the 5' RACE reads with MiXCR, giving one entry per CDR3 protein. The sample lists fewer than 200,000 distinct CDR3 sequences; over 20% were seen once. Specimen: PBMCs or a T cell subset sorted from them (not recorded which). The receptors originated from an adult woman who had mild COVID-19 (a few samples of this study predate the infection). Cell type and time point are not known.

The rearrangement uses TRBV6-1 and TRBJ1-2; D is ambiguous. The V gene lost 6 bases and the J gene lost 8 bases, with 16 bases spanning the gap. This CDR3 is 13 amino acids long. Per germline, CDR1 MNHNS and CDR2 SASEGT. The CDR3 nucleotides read TGTGCCAGCAGGACCCACGGTATGAGAGGCTACACCTTC. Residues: CASRTHGMRGYTF.

CDR3 sequence (DNA): TGTGCCAGCAGCAAAGTAAGGGGTTCCACCTACGAGCAGTACTTC. Its protein product is CASSKVRGSTYEQYF. The V call is TRBV21-1, the J call TRBJ2-7; the table's TRBD1 call for D was not verified on the DNA. TRBV21-1 is tagged as a pseudogene. This CDR3 spans 15 amino acids.

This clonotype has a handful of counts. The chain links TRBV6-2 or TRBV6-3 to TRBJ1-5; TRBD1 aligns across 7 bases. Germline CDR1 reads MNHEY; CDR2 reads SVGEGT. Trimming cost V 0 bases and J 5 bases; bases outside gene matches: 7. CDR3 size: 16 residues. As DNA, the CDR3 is TGTGCCAGCAGTTACTCGGGGACAGCCTTTTATCAGCCCCAGCATTTT. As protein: CASSYSGTAFYQPQHF.

The CDR3 DNA is TGTGCCAGCAGCGTAGGGACAGCTTATGGCTACACCTTC. This sequence encodes CASSVGTAYGYTF. V is TRBV9 and J is TRBJ1-2, with D tentatively TRBD1 (6 bases). The CDR3 spans 13 residues. V was clipped by 0 bases and J by 5 bases, with 8 bases between them. From germline, CDR1 is SGDLS and CDR2 YYNGEE.

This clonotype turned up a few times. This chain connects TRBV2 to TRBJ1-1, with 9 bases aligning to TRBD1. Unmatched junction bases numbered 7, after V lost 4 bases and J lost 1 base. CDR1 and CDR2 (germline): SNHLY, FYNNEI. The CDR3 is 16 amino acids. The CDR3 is CASSGGQGYGNTEAFF. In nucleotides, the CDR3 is TGTGCCAGCAGTGGAGGACAGGGGTACGGGAACACTGAAGCTTTCTTT.

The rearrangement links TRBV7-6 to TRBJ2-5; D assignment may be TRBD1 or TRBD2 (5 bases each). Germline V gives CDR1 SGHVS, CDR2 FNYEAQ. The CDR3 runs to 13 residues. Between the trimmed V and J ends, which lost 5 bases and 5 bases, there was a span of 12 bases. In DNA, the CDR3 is TGTGCCAGCAGCGAGGACTGGGGGGAGACCCAGTACTTC. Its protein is CASSEDWGETQYF. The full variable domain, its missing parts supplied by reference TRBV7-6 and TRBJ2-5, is GAGVSQSPRYKVTKRGQDVALRCDPISGHVSLYWYRQALGQGPEFLTYFNYEAQQDKSGLPNDRFSAERPEGSISTLTIQRTEQRDSAMYRCASSEDWGETQYFGPGTRLLVL.

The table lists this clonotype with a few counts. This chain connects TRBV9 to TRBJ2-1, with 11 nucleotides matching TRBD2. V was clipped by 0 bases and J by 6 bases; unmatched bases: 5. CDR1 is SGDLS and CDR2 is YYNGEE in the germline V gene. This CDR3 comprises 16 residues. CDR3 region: CASSVEVSGGANEQFF. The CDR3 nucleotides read TGTGCCAGCAGCGTAGAGGTTAGCGGGGGGGCCAATGAGCAGTTCTTC.

The CDR3, as DNA: TGTGCCAGTAGTATGACCGACTACAATGAGCAGTTCTTC. Its protein is CASSMTDYNEQFF. The rearrangement links TRBV19 to TRBJ2-1, with no clear D. This CDR3 is built from 13 residues. Trimming cost V 3 bases and J 3 bases, with 6 bases left between them. Germline CDR1 and CDR2: LNHDA and SQIVND (reference sequence).